Presented here are 2 T cell receptor beta chains from one specimen sequenced in a study of cytomegalovirus exposure and HLA in healthy donors. This PCR relied on a set of 60 Vbeta primers and 13 Jbeta primers. TCRdb's copy holds only in-frame clones and misses some; the assay was immunoSEQ multiplex PCR. The sample shows 150,000 to 200,000 clones, around 80% of them seen only once. Sequencing input: PBMCs. Every receptor here comes from a male donor in good health and CMV-seronegative.

V is TRBV19 and J is TRBJ1-3; D is ambiguous. Trimming left V 7 bases short and J 0 bases short, with 10 bases between. The CDR3 loop spans 14 amino acids. Germline V gene sequence: CDR1 LNHDA, CDR2 SQIVND (reference sequence). The chain's CDR3 is CASNREISGNTIYF. The CDR3 DNA is TGTGCCAGTAATCGGGAGATCTCTGGAAACACCATATATTTT.

The chain is built from TRBV11-2 and TRBJ1-6; possible D gene TRBD1, 6 bases. Between the trimmed V and J ends, which lost 1 base and 7 bases, there was a span of 14 bases. Looked up from germline, CDR1 is SGHAT and CDR2 is FQNNGV. CDR3 length equals 16 residues. CDR3 coding DNA: TGTGCCAGCAGCTTAGGTTCAGGGGCTTCAAATTCACCCCTCCACTTT. It translates to CASSLGSGASNSPLHF.